The 24 T cell receptor beta chains below all came from one sample that was sequenced in a study of T-cell reconstitution after alpha-beta-depleted transplantation in children. The TCRbeta library was prepared with unique molecular identifiers. TCRdb reanalysed the PCR reads using MiXCR and keeps one entry per CDR3 protein. The data show 200,000 to 250,000 distinct CDR3 sequences, around 9.5% seen once. The sequencing here drew on PBMCs from the stem cell graft donor, taken from the stem cell graft. These receptors were taken from a human donor who donated a stem cell graft to a child with acute lymphoblastic leukemia.

This chain uses TRBV11-3 with TRBJ2-5; TRBD1 agrees at 7 bases. V dropped 5 bases and J dropped 1; count of bases not matched to a gene: 4. This CDR3 has 14 amino acids. From germline, CDR1 is SGHNT and CDR2 YENEEA. CDR3 bases: TGTGCCAGCAGCCAAGGGACAGTCCAAGAGACCCAGTACTTC. This translates into CASSQGTVQETQYF.

This clonotype was counted ten times or more. The V and J genes are TRBV18 and TRBJ2-1; a possible D gene is TRBD2 (5 bases). The CDR3 contains 16 residues. The V and J ends lost 3 bases and 1 base respectively, with 13 bases between them. CDR1 is KGHSH, CDR2 LQKENI, per germline. CDR3 coding DNA: TGTGCCAGCTCACCCCGGGGTTCGAGTTCCTACAATGAGCAGTTCTTC. This gives the protein CASSPRGSSSYNEQFF.

The CDR3 bases are TGTGCCAGCAGTCCATTGGGGGAGGACGACTATGGCTACACCTTC. This codes for CASSPLGEDDYGYTF. The V gene is TRBV12-3 or TRBV12-4, the J gene TRBJ1-2, with D possibly matching TRBD1 (5 bases). The ends were cut back, 5 bases at V and 3 bases at J, with 16 bases in the middle. The CDR3 is 15 amino acids.

This clonotype was seen repeatedly, ten times or more. The chain employs TRBV7-2 and TRBJ1-1, with 10 positions matching TRBD1. The V gene end was trimmed by 3 bases and the J gene end by 4 bases; junction bases not matched to a gene: 5. CDR3 length: 15 amino acids. The germline V gene has CDR1 SGHTA and CDR2 FQGNSA. The CDR3 region is CASSFRTGGSTEAFF. The DNA of the CDR3 is TGTGCCAGCAGCTTCCGGACAGGGGGGTCCACTGAAGCTTTCTTT.

A few counts support this clonotype. V and J are TRBV14 and TRBJ2-7; D is ambiguous. Germline V gene sequence: CDR1 SGHDN, CDR2 FVKESK. V was clipped by 0 bases and J by 6 bases, with 12 bases between them. The CDR3 is made up of 14 amino acids. Here the CDR3 DNA reads TGTGCCAGCAGCCAAGAGGTGGTACGTGGCGAGCAGTACTTC. Its translation: CASSQEVVRGEQYF.

This clonotype was counted ten times or more. The chain has TRBV10-2 and TRBJ2-3; D is perhaps TRBD2 (5 bases). The CDR3 spans 15 residues. Germline V lookup: CDR1 WSHSY, CDR2 SAAADI. V was cut by 4 bases and J by 4 bases, with 15 bases left in between. CDR3: CASSAYILDPDTQYF. In DNA form, the CDR3 reads TGCGCCAGCAGTGCGTATATACTAGACCCAGATACGCAGTATTTT.

The sample holds a few counts of this clonotype. The chain joins TRBV4-1 to TRBJ2-3; TRBD1 might be the D (6 bases). Trimming stripped 4 bases from V and 4 bases from J, with 9 bases between. CDR1 and CDR2 (germline): MGHRA, YSYEKL. CDR3 length: 13 residues. The CDR3 here is CASSLQGPDTQYF. CDR3 DNA: TGCGCCAGCAGCCTACAGGGCCCAGATACGCAGTATTTT.

This clonotype was recorded once. The J gene is TRBJ2-1, the V gene TRBV11-2; D ambiguous. In germline, CDR1 is SGHAT, CDR2 FQNNGV. The V and J ends lost 3 bases and 0 bases respectively, with 6 bases between them. There are 14 residues in the CDR3. The CDR3 DNA reads TGTGCCAGCAGCTTGTCTAGCTCCTACAATGAGCAGTTCTTC. It yields the protein CASSLSSSYNEQFF.

This clonotype was counted at least ten times. J is TRBJ2-7 and V is TRBV20-1, with TRBD2 matching over 7 bases. CDR3 length equals 15 residues. The junction had 11 bases not matched to a gene; V was cut back by 6 bases and J by 0 bases. CDR1 DFQATT and CDR2 SNEGSKA come from the germline V gene (reference sequence). This CDR3 reads CSATSFSGDSYEQYF. CDR3 sequence (DNA): TGCAGTGCCACTAGCTTCAGCGGGGACTCCTACGAGCAGTACTTC.

The rearrangement joins TRBV20-1 to TRBJ1-1; D is unresolved. V was clipped by 4 bases and J by 2 bases, with 11 bases between them. Looked up from germline, CDR1 is DFQATT and CDR2 is SNEGSKA (reference sequence). The CDR3 runs 13 residues. The CDR3 nucleotides read TGCAGTGCTACTCCAGGATCAAACACTGAAGCTTTCTTT. Amino acids: CSATPGSNTEAFF.

The chain links TRBV20-1 to TRBJ2-7; no clear D gene. Germline lookup yields CDR1 DFQATT and CDR2 SNEGSKA (reference sequence). The length of the CDR3 is 10 residues. With 3 bases removed from V and 5 bases from J, the gap between germline ends came to 5 bases. CDR3 bases: TGCAGTGCTAGCTTCAACGAGCAGTACTTC. This translates into CSASFNEQYF.

This clonotype occurred a few times. The chain combines TRBV7-9 with TRBJ2-7; the D gene could be TRBD1 or TRBD2 (5 bases each). The germline V and J ends were trimmed by 5 bases and 0 bases, with 14 bases remaining between them. The germline CDR1 and CDR2 sequences are SEHNR and FQNEAQ (reference sequence). The CDR3 is 15 residues long. The CDR3 sequence: CASSQMGTSSYEQYF. CDR3 in DNA: TGTGCCAGCAGCCAAATGGGGACCAGCTCCTACGAGCAGTACTTC.

This clonotype was picked up a small number of times. CDR3 amino acids: CASSAYRGRVGYGYTF. CDR3 bases: TGTGCCAGCAGCGCATACAGGGGCCGAGTAGGTTATGGCTACACCTTC. The chain couples TRBV12-3 or TRBV12-4 to TRBJ1-2; 7 bases agree with TRBD1. The trim removed 6 bases at V and 5 bases at J, leaving 15 bases unmatched. The CDR3 has 16 residues.

There are a few counts of this clonotype. The gene calls are TRBV5-1 and TRBJ1-2; a weak D match, TRBD1 (6 bases). Trimming pared 0 bases from V and 6 bases from J, leaving 9 bases between. In germline, CDR1 is SGHRS, CDR2 YFSETQ. The CDR3 runs to 13 residues. The CDR3, as DNA: TGCGCCAGCAGCTTGGGGACAGTCCATGGCTACACCTTC. Translated: CASSLGTVHGYTF.

In its sample, this clonotype was seen many times. The rearrangement uses TRBV12-3 or TRBV12-4 and TRBJ1-1, with D possibly being TRBD1 (6 bases). The CDR3 runs 13 residues. V lost 7 bases and J 4 bases, leaving 13 bases between the germline ends. The CDR3 bases are TGTGCCAGCACTACTACAGGGTTCACTGAAGCTTTCTTT. It is translated as CASTTTGFTEAFF.

V usage is TRBV27 and J usage is TRBJ2-7; perhaps TRBD1 as D (6 bases). The germline V gene encodes CDR1 MNHEY and CDR2 SMNVEV (reference sequence). Between the trimmed V and J ends, which lost 2 bases and 3 bases, there was a span of 11 bases. CDR3 length: 14 residues. CDR3 protein: CASSLRQGHYEQYF. The CDR3, as DNA: TGTGCCAGCAGTTTACGGCAGGGGCACTACGAGCAGTACTTC.

This clonotype has only a few counts. The chain joins TRBV7-7 to TRBJ2-3; 8 bases agree with TRBD2. CDR3 length equals 15 residues. Germline CDR1 and CDR2: SSHAT and FNYEAQ (reference sequence). Germline trimming cut 6 bases from V and 2 bases from J; bases unmatched to any gene: 7. The CDR3 protein is CASSPGLALTDTQYF. CDR3 DNA sequence: TGTGCCAGCAGTCCCGGACTAGCACTCACAGATACGCAGTATTTT. The whole variable domain, remainder taken from reference TRBV7-7 and TRBJ2-3, is GAGVSQSPRYKVTKRGQDVTLRCDPISSHATLYWYQQALGQGPEFLTYFNYEAQPDKSGLPSDRFSAERPEGSISTLTIQRTEQRDSAMYRCASSPGLALTDTQYFGPGTRLTVL.

This clonotype has ten or more counts. This rearrangement joins TRBV12-3 or TRBV12-4 to TRBJ2-1, with 8 positions matching TRBD1. The CDR3 contains 14 residues. With 6 bases clipped from V and 5 bases from J, the junction kept 6 bases outside the gene matches. CDR3 loop: CASSTGTGDNEQFF. CDR3 bases: TGTGCCAGCAGCACCGGGACAGGAGACAATGAGCAGTTCTTC.

This clonotype was picked up many times. The chain combines TRBV10-3 with TRBJ2-2, with unresolved D. Germline V CDR1 and CDR2: ENHRY, SYGVKD. The V and J ends lost 5 bases and 5 bases respectively, with 12 bases between them. The CDR3 spans 14 residues. DNA of the CDR3: TGTGCCATCAGTTGGGCACACGCGACCGGGGAGCTGTTTTTT. Translation gives CAISWAHATGELFF.

CDR3: CSATQRDRSYEQYF. CDR3 DNA sequence: TGCAGCGCCACGCAACGGGACAGATCCTACGAGCAGTACTTC. The chain has TRBV29-1 and TRBJ2-7; the match to TRBD1 covers 7 bases. Losses at the gene ends were 7 bases for V and 1 base for J; bases not matched to a gene: 10. The CDR3 runs 14 residues. Germline loops: CDR1 SQVTM, CDR2 ANQGSEA.

This clonotype has at least ten counts. The chain links TRBV4-2 to TRBJ2-5; D is perhaps TRBD1 or TRBD2 (5 bases each). V lost 0 bases and J 7 bases, leaving 15 bases between the germline ends. The germline gives CDR1 LGHNA, CDR2 YNFKEQ. There are 15 residues in the CDR3. In DNA, the CDR3 is TGTGCCAGCAGCCAAGATCCCGGGACCGAGATGACCCAGTACTTC. Translating gives CASSQDPGTEMTQYF.

This clonotype came up many times. V and J are TRBV9 and TRBJ1-2; a weak D match, TRBD1 (5 bases). Germline CDR1 and CDR2: SGDLS and YYNGEE. CDR3 length equals 14 residues. Between the trimmed V and J ends, which lost 2 bases and 2 bases, there was a span of 10 bases. The CDR3 nucleotides are TGTGCCAGCAGCGTCAATTCAGGGAACTATGGCTACACCTTC. Translated, it gives CASSVNSGNYGYTF. Together with reference TRBV9 and TRBJ1-2, the CDR3 gives the full variable domain: DSGVTQTPKHLITATGQRVTLRCSPRSGDLSVYWYQQSLDQGLQFLIQYYNGEERAKGNILERFSAQQFPDLHSELNLSSLELGDSALYFCASSVNSGNYGYTFGSGTRLTVV.

The chain links TRBV9 to TRBJ1-1; D is perhaps TRBD1 (5 bases). V lost 2 bases, J lost 7 bases, and 18 bases lay in between. CDR3 length: 15 residues. Germline values: CDR1 SGDLS, CDR2 YYNGEE. The CDR3 coding sequence is TGTGCCAGCAGCGTTCGTGAGGGGATTGGCTTTGAAGCTTTCTTT. It codes for CASSVREGIGFEAFF.

The chain recombines TRBV20-1 with TRBJ2-5; 15 nucleotides line up with TRBD2. V lost 4 bases to trimming and J lost 2 bases; unmatched junction nucleotides: 11. Germline assignment: CDR1 DFQATT and CDR2 SNEGSKA (reference sequence). This CDR3 comprises 18 residues. The CDR3: CSANFGLAGGLKQETQYF. The CDR3 bases are TGCAGTGCTAACTTCGGACTAGCGGGGGGGCTAAAACAAGAGACCCAGTACTTC.